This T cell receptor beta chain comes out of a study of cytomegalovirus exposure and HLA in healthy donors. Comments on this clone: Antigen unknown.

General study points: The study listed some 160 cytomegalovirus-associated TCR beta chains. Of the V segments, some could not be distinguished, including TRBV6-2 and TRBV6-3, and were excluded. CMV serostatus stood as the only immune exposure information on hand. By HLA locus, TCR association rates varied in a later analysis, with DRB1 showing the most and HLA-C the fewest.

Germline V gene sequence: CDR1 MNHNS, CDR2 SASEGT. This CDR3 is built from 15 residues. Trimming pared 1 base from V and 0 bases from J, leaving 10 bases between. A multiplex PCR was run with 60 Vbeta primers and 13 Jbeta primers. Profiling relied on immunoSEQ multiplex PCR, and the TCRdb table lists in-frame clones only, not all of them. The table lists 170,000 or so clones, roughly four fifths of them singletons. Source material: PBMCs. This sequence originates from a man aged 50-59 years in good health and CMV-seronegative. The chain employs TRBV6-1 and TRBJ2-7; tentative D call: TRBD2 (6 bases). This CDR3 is CASSEGASVSYEQYF. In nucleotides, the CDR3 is TGTGCCAGCAGTGAAGGGGCTAGCGTCTCCTACGAGCAGTACTTC.